The 27 T cell receptor beta chains below all came from one sample that was sequenced in a study of T cells after yellow fever vaccination. TCRdb reprocessed the 5' RACE reads with MiXCR, giving one entry per CDR3 protein. This table holds hundreds of thousands of distinct CDR3 sequences, around an eighth found once. The material was PBMCs, obtained on the day of the yellow fever booster vaccination. The origin of the receptors is a man aged 30-40 years who received the YFV17D yellow fever vaccine.

The sample holds many counts of this clonotype. The chain combines TRBV5-1 with TRBJ2-1; TRBD2 matches 14 bases. V shed 0 bases, J shed 2 bases, and the junction held 1 base outside the gene matches. Germline V gene lookup returns CDR1 SGHRS and CDR2 YFSETQ. The CDR3 is made up of 17 amino acids. The CDR3 is CASSLGLAGGPYNEQFF. The CDR3 DNA follows: TGCGCCAGCAGCTTGGGACTAGCGGGAGGGCCCTACAATGAGCAGTTCTTC.

This clonotype was found many times. This rearrangement joins TRBV16 to TRBJ2-1, with 10 bases aligning to TRBD2. Germline V gene lookup returns CDR1 KGHSY and CDR2 FQNENV. This CDR3 has 15 amino acids. The V and J ends lost 2 bases and 6 bases, in that order; junction bases with no gene match: 4. DNA for the CDR3: TGTGCCAGCAGCCAACAGCGGGAGGGCCTCAATGAGCAGTTCTTC. Its translation is CASSQQREGLNEQFF.

The chain combines TRBV28 with TRBJ2-2; no clear D gene. CDR1 is MDHEN, CDR2 SYDVKM, per germline. V shed 8 bases and J shed 1 base, with 14 bases lying between them. The CDR3 has 15 residues. CDR3 nucleotide sequence: TGTGCCAGCCGCCTCGCAGGAGAGAACACCGGGGAGCTGTTTTTT. This encodes CASRLAGENTGELFF.

The table lists this clonotype with a few counts. The chain is built from TRBV12-3 or TRBV12-4 and TRBJ2-3; TRBD2 is a possible D gene (5 bases). With 3 bases removed from V and 4 bases from J, the gap between germline ends came to 11 bases. There are 14 residues in the CDR3. CDR3 protein: CASSFGLLPDTQYF. The CDR3 DNA follows: TGTGCCAGCAGTTTCGGACTCCTCCCAGATACGCAGTATTTT.

The sample holds many counts of this clonotype. The rearrangement joins TRBV27 to TRBJ2-5, with D perhaps matching TRBD1 or TRBD2 (6 bases each). The germline V gene encodes CDR1 MNHEY and CDR2 SMNVEV (reference sequence). The CDR3 runs to 14 residues. Between the trimmed V and J ends, which lost 8 bases and 1 base, there was a span of 14 bases. The CDR3 region is CASAPGGRQETQYF. Written as DNA, the CDR3 is TGTGCCAGCGCCCCCGGGGGCCGCCAAGAGACCCAGTACTTC.

Comments on this clonotype: The junction departs from germline at one end; a sequencing error may be responsible. CDR3: CASSRTSGSKDTQYF. The CDR3 DNA reads TGCGCCAGCAGCCGGACTAGCGGGAGCAAAGATACGCAGTATTTT. V is TRBV5-1 and J is TRBJ2-3, with TRBD2 matching over 13 bases. This CDR3 is 15 amino acids long. Germline CDR1 is SGHRS and CDR2 is YFSETQ.

The CDR3 DNA reads as TGTGCCATTACCTCCAAGCTCGGGACCTCCTACGAGCAGTACTTC. Amino acid sequence: CAITSKLGTSYEQYF. The rearrangement uses TRBV2 and TRBJ2-7; D is perhaps TRBD1 or TRBD2 (5 bases each). Germline CDR1 SNHLY, CDR2 FYNNEI. V dropped 10 bases and J dropped 0 bases, with 19 bases sitting between them. The CDR3 sequence is 15 residues long.

The chain links TRBV11-3 to TRBJ2-3; TRBD2 matches at 10 bases. CDR1 and CDR2 from the germline V gene are SGHNT and YENEEA. V lost 1 base to trimming and J lost 2 bases; unmatched junction nucleotides: 3. The length of the CDR3 is 16 residues. The CDR3 DNA is TGTGCCAGCAGCTTAGTAGCGGGAGGCCTCACAGATACGCAGTATTTT. Translation: CASSLVAGGLTDTQYF.

A few counts support this clonotype. This chain joins TRBV27 and TRBJ2-3; 8 bases map to TRBD2. V gave up 6 bases and J gave up 0 bases; unmatched junction bases: 5. The CDR3 contains 15 residues. From germline, CDR1 is MNHEY and CDR2 SMNVEV (reference sequence). The CDR3 DNA is TGTGCCAGCAGGGTACTAGCGGCTAGCACAGATACGCAGTATTTT. This gives the protein CASRVLAASTDTQYF.

This rearrangement joins TRBV20-1 to TRBJ2-1; D is unclear. Trimming left V 5 bases short and J 3 bases short, with 11 bases between. The CDR3 is 13 amino acids. CDR1 and CDR2 from the germline V gene are DFQATT and SNEGSKA (reference sequence). CDR3 DNA sequence: TGCAGTGCTGTCCTTGGTTTCTACAATGAGCAGTTCTTC. Its translation: CSAVLGFYNEQFF.

This clonotype was observed a few times. The chain couples TRBV6-2 or TRBV6-3 to TRBJ1-5; 7 bases fit TRBD1. V shed 2 bases, J shed 5 bases, and the junction held 9 bases outside the gene matches. The CDR3 has 16 residues. Germline loops: CDR1 MNHEY, CDR2 SVGEGT. The CDR3 loop is CASSYRQGHLDQPQHF. As DNA, the CDR3 is TGTGCCAGCAGTTACCGACAGGGACATTTAGATCAGCCCCAGCATTTT.

The chain recombines TRBV5-1 with TRBJ2-3; D call uncertain. V was shortened by 0 bases and J by 4 bases, with 9 bases between the two germline ends. This CDR3 spans 14 amino acids. From germline, CDR1 is SGHRS and CDR2 YFSETQ. CDR3 DNA sequence: TGCGCCAGCAGCTTGGTTTATGGGGCAGATACGCAGTATTTT. Residues: CASSLVYGADTQYF.

This clonotype was counted between two and nine times. J is TRBJ1-1 and V is TRBV20-1, with D hard to call. The CDR3 totals 12 residues. The V and J ends lost 3 bases and 6 bases respectively, with 11 bases between them. Germline CDR1 is DFQATT and CDR2 is SNEGSKA (reference sequence). The CDR3 loop reads CSARRSGAEAFF. In nucleotides, the CDR3 is TGCAGTGCTAGGCGATCGGGCGCTGAAGCTTTCTTT.

This clonotype was seen a few times. The rearrangement uses TRBV2 and TRBJ2-4; no reliable D call. Germline V gene sequence: CDR1 SNHLY, CDR2 FYNNEI. The CDR3 length is 19 residues. Trimming stripped 7 bases from V and 3 bases from J, with 28 bases between. DNA for the CDR3: TGTGCCAGCAACCTAGGGCGGTACTTCGGAAAAGAGGTCAAAAACATTCAGTACTTC. This translates into CASNLGRYFGKEVKNIQYF. The whole variable domain, remainder taken from reference TRBV2 and TRBJ2-4, is EPEVTQTPSHQVTQMGQEVILRCVPISNHLYFYWYRQILGQKVEFLVSFYNNEISEKSEIFDDQFSVERPDGSNFTLKIRSTKLEDSAMYFCASNLGRYFGKEVKNIQYFGAGTRLSVL.

The chain is built from TRBV28 and TRBJ2-2; unclear D gene. Trimming stripped 7 bases from V and 7 bases from J, with 7 bases between. This CDR3 has 11 amino acids. Germline CDR1 is MDHEN and CDR2 is SYDVKM. CDR3 DNA: TGTGCCAGCAAACTCGTCGGGGAGCTGTTTTTT. Translated: CASKLVGELFF.

Only a few counts were recorded for this clonotype. J is TRBJ1-6 and V is TRBV7-2, with 8 bases matching TRBD1. Germline assignment: CDR1 SGHTA and CDR2 FQGNSA. Germline trimming cut 5 bases from V and 10 bases from J; bases unmatched to any gene: 7. CDR3 length: 14 amino acids. This chain's CDR3 is CASSEDRVRSPLHF. The DNA of the CDR3 is TGTGCCAGCAGCGAGGACAGGGTCAGGTCACCCCTCCACTTT.

This clonotype is a singleton in its sample. The rearrangement uses TRBV20-1 and TRBJ2-3; no clear D gene. The CDR3 has 15 residues. CDR1 is DFQATT, CDR2 SNEGSKA, per germline (reference sequence). V lost 6 bases and J 0 bases, leaving 16 bases between the germline ends. The CDR3 reads CSAPNWLASTDTQYF. CDR3 sequence (DNA): TGCAGTGCCCCGAACTGGCTGGCTAGCACAGATACGCAGTATTTT.

This clonotype came up a few times. The gene calls are TRBV4-3 and TRBJ2-2, with a tentative D call TRBD2 (6 bases). The V gene's germline CDR1 is LGHNA and CDR2 YSLEER. Trimming removed 3 bases from V and 4 bases from J, with 15 bases in between. This CDR3 contains 16 residues. The CDR3 reads CASSQSVGLRTGELFF. The CDR3 nucleotides read TGCGCCAGCAGCCAGTCGGTGGGACTTCGCACCGGGGAGCTGTTTTTT.

This clonotype was found a few times. This rearrangement joins TRBV12-3 or TRBV12-4 to TRBJ1-2; D not certain. The V end was cut by 6 bases, the J end by 4 bases, with 12 bases between. This CDR3 has 13 residues. CDR3 sequence reads: CASRLPDFYGYTF. CDR3 coding DNA: TGTGCCAGCAGATTGCCGGACTTCTATGGCTACACCTTC.

A note on this clonotype: The junction does not match germline at one end; this may be a read error. The rearrangement joins TRBV7-2 to TRBJ2-2; perhaps TRBD2 as D (6 bases). This CDR3 has 12 amino acids. CDR1 is SGHTA, CDR2 FQGNSA, per germline. The CDR3 DNA follows: TGTGCCAGCAGCACCTTCCTGGGGGGGCTGTTTTTT. It translates to CASSTFLGGLFF.

This rearrangement joins TRBV4-3 to TRBJ1-4, with 9 positions matching TRBD1. V lost 6 bases to trimming and J lost 8 bases; unmatched junction nucleotides: 7. CDR3 length: 14 residues. Germline V gene data show CDR1 as LGHNA and CDR2 as YSLEER. The CDR3 coding sequence is TGCGCCAGCAGTCTTGGGACAGGGCGCGAAAAACTGTTTTTT. Translation gives CASSLGTGREKLFF.

This clonotype has at least ten counts. The V and J genes are TRBV7-2 and TRBJ2-5; no reliable D call. The CDR3 sequence is 14 residues long. The germline gives CDR1 SGHTA, CDR2 FQGNSA. The V and J ends lost 6 bases and 4 bases respectively, with 15 bases between them. CDR3 DNA sequence: TGTGCCAGCAGATCCGAACGACCTCCAGAGACCCAGTACTTC. This encodes CASRSERPPETQYF.

This clonotype has a count of ten or more. This chain links TRBV7-2 with TRBJ2-3; 9 bases map to TRBD2. In germline, CDR1 is SGHTA, CDR2 FQGNSA. Trimming removed 0 bases from V and 3 bases from J; junction bases left unmatched: 4. The CDR3 contains 16 residues. CDR3 amino acids: CASSLAVTSGTDTQYF. CDR3 coding DNA: TGTGCCAGCAGCTTAGCGGTTACTAGCGGGACAGATACGCAGTATTTT.

This clonotype showed up just a few times. The rearrangement uses TRBV19 and TRBJ2-3, with TRBD1 identical over 10 bases. This CDR3 contains 15 residues. CDR1 is LNHDA, CDR2 SQIVND, per germline (reference sequence). V trimming: 3 bases; J trimming: 2 bases; junction bases outside the gene matches: 2. The CDR3 DNA sequence: TGTGCCAGTAGTATGGGACAGGGGTCCACAGATACGCAGTATTTT. This codes for CASSMGQGSTDTQYF. The full variable domain, completed using reference TRBV19 and TRBJ2-3, is DGGITQSPKYLFRKEGQNVTLSCEQNLNHDAMYWYRQDPGQGLRLIYYSQIVNDFQKGDIAEGYSVSREKKESFPLTVTSAQKNPTAFYLCASSMGQGSTDTQYFGPGTRLTVL.

This clonotype was picked up a small number of times. This chain connects TRBV20-1 to TRBJ1-1, with D possibly TRBD1 on 6 matching bases. The germline V gene has CDR1 DFQATT and CDR2 SNEGSKA (reference sequence). The V and J ends lost 2 bases and 8 bases respectively, with 12 bases between them. The CDR3 is 12 amino acids. The DNA of the CDR3 is TGCAGTGCTAGAAGTGCAGGGGACGAAGCTTTCTTT. Translating gives CSARSAGDEAFF.

This clonotype was found a few times. This sequence joins TRBV28 and TRBJ2-3, with TRBD2 as a possible D gene (5 bases). With 6 bases removed from V and 13 bases from J, the gap between germline ends came to 20 bases. This CDR3 is built from 13 residues. CDR1 is MDHEN, CDR2 SYDVKM, per germline. The CDR3 bases are TGTGCCAGCAGCTTCCGGGGAGCTCTAGGCGAGTATTTT. Protein sequence: CASSFRGALGEYF.

This clonotype was counted between two and nine times. The J gene is TRBJ2-1, the V gene TRBV6-5; tentative D call: TRBD2 (5 bases). CDR1 is MNHEY, CDR2 SVGAGI, per germline. V shed 2 bases and J shed 7 bases, with 18 bases lying between them. The CDR3 is made up of 16 amino acids. CDR3: CASSYKRGLLGNEQFF. Here the CDR3 DNA reads TGTGCCAGCAGTTACAAGCGAGGGTTACTTGGAAATGAGCAGTTCTTC.